The source of this T cell receptor (beta chain) is a study of chemoradiotherapy in HPV16-positive cancers. Germline values: CDR1 KGHSH, CDR2 LQKENI. The CDR3 loop spans 12 amino acids. Deletions cut 2 bases from V and 3 bases from J, with 5 bases between. Over chemoradiotherapy, repertoires were sampled more than once. Some clones are missing from TCRdb's copy, which holds only in-frame ones; the method was immunoSEQ multiplex PCR. This table has over 9,000 clones, roughly 80% appearing once. Sequenced material: blood, taken from a patient who underwent chemoradiotherapy. The sequence came from a human donor with HPV-associated anogenital cancer. The chain links TRBV18 to TRBJ2-7; D gene ambiguous. CDR3 protein: CASSPGIYEQYF. The CDR3 nucleotides read TGTGCCAGCTCACCAGGGATCTACGAGCAGTACTTC. The full variable domain, rest sourced from reference TRBV18 and TRBJ2-7, is NAGVMQNPRHLVRRRGQEARLRCSPMKGHSHVYWYRQLPEEGLKFMVYLQKENIIDESGMPKERFSAEFPKEGPSILRIQQVVRGDSAAYFCASSPGIYEQYFGPGTRLTVT.